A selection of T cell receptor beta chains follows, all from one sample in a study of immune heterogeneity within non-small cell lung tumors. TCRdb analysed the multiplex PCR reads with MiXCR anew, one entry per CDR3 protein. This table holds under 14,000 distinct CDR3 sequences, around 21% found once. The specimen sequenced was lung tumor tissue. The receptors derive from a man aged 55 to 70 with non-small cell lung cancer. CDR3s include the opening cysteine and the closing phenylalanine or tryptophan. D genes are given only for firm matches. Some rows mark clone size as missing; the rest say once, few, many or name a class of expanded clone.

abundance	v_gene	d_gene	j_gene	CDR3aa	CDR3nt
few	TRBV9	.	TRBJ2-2	CASSAGLTTGELFF	TGTGCCAGCAGCGCCGGACTGACAACCGGGGAGCTGTTTTTT
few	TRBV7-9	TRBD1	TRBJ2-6	CASSISGQGTGANVLTF	TGTGCCAGCAGCATCTCGGGACAGGGAACTGGGGCCAACGTCCTGACTTTC
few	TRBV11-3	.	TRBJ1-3	CASSLRQSGNTIYF	TGTGCCAGCAGCTTGAGACAATCTGGAAACACCATATATTTT
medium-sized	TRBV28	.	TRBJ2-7	CASSYTGPKGEQYF	TGTGCCAGCAGTTATACGGGGCCTAAGGGCGAGCAGTACTTC
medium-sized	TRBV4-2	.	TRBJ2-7	CASSQGSSYEQYF	TGTGCCAGCAGCCAAGGTTCGAGCTACGAGCAGTACTTC
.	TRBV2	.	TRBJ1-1	CASSESNRGTGAFF	TGTGCCAGCAGTGAATCAAACCGGGGGACTGGAGCTTTCTTT
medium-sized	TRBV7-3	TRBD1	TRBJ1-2	CASSLRQGHYGYTF	TGTGCCAGCAGCTTAAGACAGGGGCACTATGGCTACACCTTC
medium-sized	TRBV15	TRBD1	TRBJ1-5	CATSRGQGLRQPQHF	TGTGCCACCAGCAGGGGACAGGGTCTTCGTCAGCCCCAGCATTTT
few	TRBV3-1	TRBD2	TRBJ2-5	CASSHRTSEETQYF	TGTGCCAGCAGCCATCGGACTAGTGAGGAGACCCAGTACTTC
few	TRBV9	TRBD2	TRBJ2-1	CASSGSGSSLPYNEQFF	TGTGCCAGCAGCGGTAGCGGGAGTTCCCTCCCCTACAATGAGCAGTTCTTC
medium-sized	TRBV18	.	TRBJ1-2	CASSLTEDYGYTF	TGTGCCAGCTCCTTGACCGAGGACTATGGCTACACCTTC
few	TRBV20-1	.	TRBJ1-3	CSASGPRHTSGNTIYF	TGCAGTGCATCCGGACCGCGACACACCTCTGGAAACACCATATATTTT
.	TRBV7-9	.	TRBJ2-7	CASSLMGPHYEQYF	TGTGCCAGCAGCCTCATGGGACCGCACTACGAGCAGTACTTC
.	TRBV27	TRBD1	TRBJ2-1	CASSWGLTGNRPNEQFF	TGTGCCAGCAGTTGGGGCCTGACAGGGAACCGGCCGAATGAGCAGTTCTTC
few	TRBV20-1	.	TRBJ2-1	CSARTNGEQFF	TGCAGTGCTAGAACTAATGGTGAGCAGTTCTTC
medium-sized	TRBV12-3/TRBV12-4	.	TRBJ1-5	CASSFQGDQPQHF	TGTGCCAGCAGTTTCCAGGGCGATCAGCCCCAGCATTTT
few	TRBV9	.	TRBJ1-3	CASSVARAGNTIYF	TGTGCCAGCAGCGTAGCCAGGGCTGGAAACACCATATATTTT
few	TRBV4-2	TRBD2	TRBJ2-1	CASSQGTAGVTSSYNEQFF	TGTGCCAGCAGCCAAGGGACAGCGGGAGTCACTAGCTCCTACAATGAGCAGTTCTTC
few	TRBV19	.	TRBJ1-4	CASSKVHEKLFF	TGTGCCAGTAGTAAAGTTCATGAAAAACTGTTTTTT
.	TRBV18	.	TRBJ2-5	CASSPAGGKTQYF	TGTGCCAGCTCACCAGCGGGCGGGAAGACCCAGTACTTC
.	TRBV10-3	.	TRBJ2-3	CATGSTDTQYF	TGTGCCACGGGTAGCACAGATACGCAGTATTTT
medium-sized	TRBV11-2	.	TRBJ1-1	CASSLDYVVVTSEAFF	TGTGCCAGCAGCTTAGATTACGTGGTCGTGACAAGTGAAGCTTTCTTT
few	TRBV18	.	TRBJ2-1	CASGRDTFIYNEQFF	TGTGCCAGTGGGAGGGACACCTTCATATACAATGAGCAGTTCTTC
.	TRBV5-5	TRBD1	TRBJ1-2	CASSLRPGGVYGYTF	TGTGCCAGCAGCTTGCGTCCAGGGGGTGTATATGGCTACACCTTC
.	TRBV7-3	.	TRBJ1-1	CASSLKDLMNTEAFF	TGTGCCAGCAGCTTAAAGGACCTAATGAACACTGAAGCTTTCTTT
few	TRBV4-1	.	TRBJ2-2	CASSQGREAAGELFF	TGCGCCAGCAGCCAAGGCAGGGAAGCGGCCGGGGAGCTGTTTTTT
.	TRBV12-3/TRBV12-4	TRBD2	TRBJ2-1	CASISGSSYNEQFF	TGTGCCAGCATTAGCGGGAGCTCCTACAATGAGCAGTTCTTC
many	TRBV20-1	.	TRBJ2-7	CSASQGTIYEQYF	TGCAGTGCCTCACAGGGAACTATTTACGAGCAGTACTTC
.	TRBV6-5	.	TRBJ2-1	CASSYSTFDEQFF	TGTGCCAGCAGTTACTCGACCTTCGATGAGCAGTTCTTC
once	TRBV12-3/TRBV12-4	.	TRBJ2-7	CASSSSDTILDRARSYEQYF	TGTGCCAGCAGTTCCTCCGATACAATTCTTGACCGCGCACGGTCCTACGAGCAGTACTTC
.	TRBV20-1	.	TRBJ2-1	CSAREGRRSNEQFF	TGCAGTGCTAGAGAAGGAAGGCGGTCCAATGAGCAGTTCTTC
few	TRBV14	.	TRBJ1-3	CASSQAGVLNSGNTIYF	TGTGCCAGCAGCCAAGCTGGAGTCCTTAACTCTGGAAACACCATATATTTT